The clone carrying this T cell receptor (beta chain) was detected only a few times. This sample is part of a study of T cells in Graves' hyperthyroidism and ophthalmopathy. TCR beta CDR3 region amplification was performed from RNA transcripts. First-round RT-PCR with HTBI primers amplified the TCR CDR3 region. TCRdb redid the calling of the multiplex PCR reads with MiXCR, one entry per CDR3 protein. There are 600,000 to 900,000 distinct CDR3 sequences in the sample; approximately 16% occur only once, and 8.4% lies in the top ten. With 0 bases removed from V and 7 bases from J, the gap between germline ends came to 6 bases. The CDR3 loop spans 12 amino acids. Germline CDR1 is KGHSH and CDR2 is LQKENI.

The specimen was blood. The TCR was taken from a man in his late teens or twenties with Graves' hyperthyroidism. The gene calls are TRBV18 and TRBJ1-2, with D unresolved. The CDR3 DNA sequence: TGTGCCAGCTCACCACCAGGTCCTGGCTACACCTTC. It is translated as CASSPPGPGYTF.